A selection of T cell receptor beta chains follows, all from one sample in a study of cytomegalovirus exposure and HLA in healthy donors. Using immunoSEQ multiplex PCR, the repertoire was profiled, and TCRdb retains in-frame clones only, with some absent. The data contain 100,000 or so clones, over 75% of them seen just once; the ten biggest clones take up 6.9%. The sample consisted of PBMCs. The receptors shown here come from a young man in good health and CMV-seropositive. Both conserved end residues are part of each CDR3. A D gene is named only where the DNA matches it firmly. Only part of the rows carry a size: once, few, many, or a class if the clone is expanded.

TRBJ1-1	TRBV27	.	.	CASSLTYDGRAFF	TGTGCCAGCAGTTTAACCTACGACGGGAGAGCTTTCTTT
TRBJ2-1	TRBV5-1	.	.	CASSFGGSSYNEQFF	TGCGCCAGCAGCTTTGGAGGGAGCTCCTACAATGAGCAGTTCTTC
TRBJ1-1	TRBV5-4	.	.	CASSSRQNNPNTEAFF	TGTGCCAGCAGCTCCAGACAGAATAATCCTAACACTGAAGCTTTCTTT
TRBJ1-2	TRBV5-1	TRBD1	.	CASSSPDRGHGYTF	TGCGCCAGCAGCTCGCCTGACAGGGGGCATGGCTACACCTTC
TRBJ2-7	TRBV7-9	TRBD1	.	CASIGTGPSYEQYF	TGTGCCAGCATCGGGACAGGACCATCCTACGAGCAGTACTTC
TRBJ1-1	TRBV27	TRBD1	.	CASSLSRGLSNTEAFF	TGTGCCAGCAGTTTATCCAGGGGGCTATCGAACACTGAAGCTTTCTTT
TRBJ2-1	TRBV9	TRBD2	.	CASSETSGTYNEQFF	TGTGCCAGCAGTGAGACTAGCGGGACCTACAATGAGCAGTTCTTC
TRBJ1-3	TRBV7-8	.	.	CASSFDRASSGNTIYF	TGTGCCAGCAGCTTTGATAGAGCTAGCTCTGGAAACACCATATATTTT
TRBJ2-1	TRBV5-1	TRBD1	.	CASSLGDSNNEQFF	TGCGCCAGCAGCTTGGGGGACAGCAACAATGAGCAGTTCTTC
TRBJ1-6	TRBV6-1	TRBD1	few	CASSEVATGSNSPLHF	TGTGCCAGCAGTGAAGTGGCGACAGGGAGCAATTCACCCCTCCACTTT
TRBJ2-7	TRBV2	.	.	CASSGAGEQYF	TGTGCCAGCAGTGGGGCCGGAGAGCAGTACTTC
TRBJ2-5	TRBV5-1	TRBD2	.	CASSWSSGVQETQYF	TGCGCCAGCAGCTGGTCTAGCGGGGTCCAAGAGACCCAGTACTTC
TRBJ2-3	TRBV7-7	TRBD2	many	CASSLGRGASTDTQYF	TGTGCTAGCAGCTTAGGGCGGGGGGCCAGCACAGATACGCAGTATTTT
TRBJ2-7	TRBV30	.	many	CAWSRGHSYEQYF	TGTGCCTGGAGCCGGGGTCACTCCTACGAGCAGTACTTC
TRBJ2-7	TRBV5-1	TRBD1	.	CASSSGTGGDEQYF	TGCGCCAGCAGCTCCGGGACAGGGGGGGACGAGCAGTACTTC
TRBJ1-6	TRBV4-1	.	.	CASSQDKRGGWNSPLHF	TGCGCCAGCAGCCAAGATAAACGGGGAGGTTGGAATTCCCCCCTCCACTTT
TRBJ2-7	TRBV28	TRBD1	.	CVSGTGGSYEQYF	TGTGTAAGCGGGACAGGGGGGTCCTACGAGCAGTACTTC
TRBJ1-4	TRBV7-2	TRBD1	.	CASSLRTGYNEKLFF	TGTGCCAGCAGCTTAAGGACAGGGTATAATGAAAAACTGTTTTTT
TRBJ1-2	TRBV6-5	.	.	CASSRISSHYGYTF	TGTGCCAGCAGCAGGATCTCAAGCCACTATGGCTACACCTTC
TRBJ2-7	TRBV5-1	TRBD2	once	CASSLSGGSYEQYF	TGCGCCAGCAGCTTGAGCGGGGGGAGTTACGAGCAGTACTTC
TRBJ2-5	TRBV5-1	TRBD1	.	CASSSYRGQRETQYF	TGCGCCAGCAGCTCTTACAGGGGGCAGAGAGAGACCCAGTACTTC
TRBJ2-7	TRBV4-1	TRBD2	.	CASSHGLAGSYEQYF	TGCGCCAGCAGCCACGGACTAGCGGGAAGCTACGAGCAGTACTTC
TRBJ1-5	TRBV10-1	TRBD1	.	CASSEPPGTENSNQPQHF	TGCGCCAGCAGTGAACCACCTGGGACAGAGAATAGCAATCAGCCCCAGCATTTT
TRBJ1-5	TRBV6-4	TRBD1	.	CASSEGGYDQPQHF	TGTGCCAGCAGTGAAGGGGGCTACGACCAGCCCCAGCATTTT
TRBJ1-1	TRBV18	.	.	CASSRQTNTEAFF	TGTGCCAGCTCACGACAGACGAACACTGAAGCTTTCTTT
TRBJ2-1	TRBV5-4	TRBD2	few	CASSFPSGGAGEQFF	TGTGCCAGCAGTTTTCCTAGCGGGGGGGCGGGGGAGCAGTTCTTC
TRBJ1-6	TRBV25-1	.	.	CASSESSGKYSPLHF	TGTGCCAGCAGTGAATCTTCAGGGAAGTATTCACCCCTCCACTTT
TRBJ1-5	TRBV19	TRBD1	.	CASSIGGQGWQPQHF	TGTGCCAGTAGTATAGGGGGACAGGGCTGGCAGCCCCAGCATTTT
TRBJ1-1	TRBV2	.	.	CASSQAYTEAFF	TGTGCCAGCAGTCAGGCGTACACTGAAGCTTTCTTT
TRBJ1-4	TRBV2	.	once	CASSESGVREKLFF	TGTGCCAGCAGTGAATCGGGGGTTCGGGAAAAACTGTTTTTT
TRBJ2-7	TRBV11-2	.	.	CASSSLRDKTYEQYF	TGTGCCAGCAGCTCCCTCCGGGACAAAACCTACGAGCAGTACTTC
TRBJ1-1	TRBV5-1	TRBD1	.	CASSSGQGNMNTEAFF	TGCGCCAGCAGCTCCGGACAGGGGAACATGAACACTGAAGCTTTCTTT
TRBJ1-2	TRBV7-8	.	.	CASSPTGRVTPYGGYTF	TGTGCCAGCAGCCCAACCGGCAGGGTGACCCCATACGGTGGCTACACCTTC
TRBJ2-5	TRBV5-1	.	.	CASSIGQIPFCETQYF	TGCGCCAGCAGCATCGGACAGATTCCCTTCTGTGAGACCCAGTACTTC
TRBJ1-6	TRBV27	TRBD1	once	CASSLWDREGNSPLHF	TGTGCCAGCAGTTTATGGGACAGGGAAGGTAATTCACCCCTCCACTTT
TRBJ2-7	TRBV30	TRBD2	.	CAWSVGGNYEQYF	TGTGCCTGGAGTGTCGGGGGGAACTACGAGCAGTACTTC
TRBJ2-1	TRBV10-3	TRBD2	.	CAISGASGDTYNEQFF	TGTGCCATCAGTGGGGCTAGCGGGGACACCTACAATGAGCAGTTCTTC
TRBJ2-3	TRBV7-2	TRBD2	.	CASSLEGLAGDTQYF	TGTGCCAGCAGCTTAGAGGGACTAGCAGGAGATACGCAGTATTTT
TRBJ1-1	TRBV10-1	.	.	CASRSQGNTEAFF	TGCGCCAGCAGATCACAGGGGAACACTGAAGCTTTCTTT
TRBJ2-5	TRBV7-2	.	.	CASSRLGQEETQYF	TGTGCCAGCAGCCGCCTTGGGCAGGAAGAGACCCAGTACTTC
TRBJ2-7	TRBV6-5	.	.	CASSSLEPAYEQYF	TGTGCCAGCAGTTCACTAGAGCCCGCCTACGAGCAGTACTTC